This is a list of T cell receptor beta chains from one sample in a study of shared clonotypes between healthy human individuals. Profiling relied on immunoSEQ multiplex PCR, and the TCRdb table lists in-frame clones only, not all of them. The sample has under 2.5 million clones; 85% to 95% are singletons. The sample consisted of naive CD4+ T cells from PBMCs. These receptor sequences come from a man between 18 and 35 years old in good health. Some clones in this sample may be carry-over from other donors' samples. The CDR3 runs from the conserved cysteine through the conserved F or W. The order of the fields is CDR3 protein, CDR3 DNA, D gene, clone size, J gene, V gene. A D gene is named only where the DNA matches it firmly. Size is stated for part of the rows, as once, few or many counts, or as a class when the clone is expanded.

CASRVGGQGGTEAFF | TGTGCCAGCAGGGTGGGGGGACAGGGCGGCACTGAAGCTTTCTTT | TRBD1 | . | TRBJ1-1 | TRBV6-1
CASSLKRSSYNEQFF | TGTGCCAGCAGCTTGAAGAGGAGCTCCTACAATGAGCAGTTCTTC | . | . | TRBJ2-1 | TRBV5-4
CASSPWTGPDQPQHF | TGTGCCAGCAGCCCATGGACAGGGCCGGATCAGCCCCAGCATTTT | TRBD1 | . | TRBJ1-5 | TRBV7-6
CASSLTGTPYEQYF | TGTGCCAGCAGCTTAACCGGGACACCCTACGAGCAGTACTTC | . | once | TRBJ2-7 | TRBV5-6
CASSLSGARETQYF | TGTGCCAGCAGTTTATCGGGGGCCCGGGAGACCCAGTACTTC | . | . | TRBJ2-5 | TRBV27
CASSPGGRTEAFF | TGTGCCAGCAGCCCCGGCGGACGTACTGAAGCTTTCTTT | . | . | TRBJ1-1 | TRBV7-2
CASSYSGGASNQPQHF | TGTGCCAGCAGTTACTCGGGGGGGGCTAGCAATCAGCCCCAGCATTTT | . | . | TRBJ1-5 | TRBV6-6
CASSERGDRVRWYSNQPQHF | TGTGCCAGCAGTGAAAGGGGGGACAGGGTCCGATGGTATAGCAATCAGCCCCAGCATTTT | TRBD1 | . | TRBJ1-5 | TRBV6-1
CATSGRTAGGELFF | TGTGCCACCAGCGGAAGGACAGCCGGCGGGGAGCTGTTTTTT | . | . | TRBJ2-2 | TRBV15
CASSERAGTGNQPQHF | TGTGCCAGCAGTGAACGTGCCGGGACTGGCAATCAGCCCCAGCATTTT | . | few | TRBJ1-5 | TRBV6-1
CASSYSRQAYEQYF | TGTGCCAGCAGTTACTCACGACAGGCCTACGAGCAGTACTTC | . | . | TRBJ2-7 | TRBV6-5
CASSLRALYEQYF | TGTGCCAGCAGCCTCAGGGCGCTCTACGAGCAGTACTTC | . | . | TRBJ2-7 | TRBV7-2
CASRADRLQETQYF | TGTGCCAGCAGGGCCGACAGGTTACAAGAGACCCAGTACTTC | . | . | TRBJ2-5 | TRBV28
CASSLWDRGRPSYNEQFF | TGTGCCAGCAGTTTGTGGGACAGGGGGAGGCCCTCCTACAATGAGCAGTTCTTC | TRBD1 | . | TRBJ2-1 | TRBV28
CAWSITSGPNTGELFF | TGTGCCTGGAGTATTACTAGCGGGCCGAACACCGGGGAGCTGTTTTTT | TRBD2 | . | TRBJ2-2 | TRBV30
CASSLTLGTGKKLFF | TGCGCCAGCAGCCTTACACTTGGGACAGGGAAAAAACTGTTTTTT | TRBD1 | few | TRBJ1-4 | TRBV4-3
CASSQEGGLAFGEQYF | TGCGCCAGCAGCCAAGAAGGGGGACTAGCCTTCGGGGAGCAGTACTTC | TRBD2 | . | TRBJ2-7 | TRBV4-1
CASEMKGLRTNEQFF | TGTGCCAGTGAGATGAAGGGACTTAGAACTAATGAGCAGTTCTTC | . | . | TRBJ2-1 | TRBV19
CASSQGLADTGELFF | TGCGCCAGCAGCCAGGGACTAGCGGACACCGGGGAGCTGTTTTTT | TRBD2 | . | TRBJ2-2 | TRBV5-1
CASSSPRQGHYEQYF | TGTGCCAGCAGCTCCCCGCGACAGGGGCACTACGAGCAGTACTTC | TRBD1 | . | TRBJ2-7 | TRBV7-9
CASKDRGQTQAFF | TGTGCCAGCAAAGACAGGGGCCAAACTCAGGCTTTCTTT | TRBD1 | . | TRBJ1-1 | TRBV27
CASSIGAVGEKLFF | TGTGCCAGTAGTATAGGAGCAGTAGGCGAAAAACTGTTTTTT | . | . | TRBJ1-4 | TRBV19
CASSFEGSSYNEQFF | TGCGCCAGCAGCTTTGAAGGGAGCTCCTACAATGAGCAGTTCTTC | . | once | TRBJ2-1 | TRBV5-1
CASSQDRQGRYEQYF | TGCGCCAGCAGCCAAGATAGACAGGGCCGTTACGAGCAGTACTTC | TRBD1 | once | TRBJ2-7 | TRBV4-1
CATAVQTSNEKLFF | TGTGCCACAGCAGTACAAACGAGTAATGAAAAACTGTTTTTT | . | . | TRBJ1-4 | TRBV6-1
CASSLVATGNTIYF | TGTGCCAGCAGCTTAGTAGCGACTGGAAACACCATATATTTT | . | . | TRBJ1-3 | TRBV7-2
CASSFIGTGDGYTF | TGTGCCAGCAGTTTCATCGGGACAGGGGATGGCTACACCTTC | TRBD1 | . | TRBJ1-2 | TRBV6-6
CASSLGTGMNTEAFF | TGTGCCAGCAGCTTAGGAACAGGGATGAACACTGAAGCTTTCTTT | . | . | TRBJ1-1 | TRBV11-2
CASSPRGPETDHTGELFF | TGTGCCAGCAGCCCCAGGGGCCCGGAGACAGACCACACCGGGGAGCTGTTTTTT | . | . | TRBJ2-2 | TRBV14
CASSVSGWGGGEQFF | TGTGCCAGCAGCGTTAGCGGATGGGGCGGAGGTGAGCAGTTCTTC | . | once | TRBJ2-1 | TRBV9
CASSLASQNRGEQYF | TGTGCCAGCAGCCTGGCCTCCCAGAACAGGGGCGAGCAGTACTTC | TRBD1 | . | TRBJ2-7 | TRBV28
CASNRQWMDEKLFF | TGTGCCAGCAATAGACAGTGGATGGATGAAAAACTGTTTTTT | . | . | TRBJ1-4 | TRBV2
CASGPGDSYNEQFF | TGTGCCAGCGGCCCCGGGGATTCCTACAATGAGCAGTTCTTC | . | . | TRBJ2-1 | TRBV5-8
CASSLGRGSYEQYF | TGTGCCAGCAGTCTAGGGAGGGGTTCCTACGAGCAGTACTTC | TRBD2 | . | TRBJ2-7 | TRBV27
CASSYRGSEETQYF | TGTGCCAGCAGTTACAGGGGTTCCGAAGAGACCCAGTACTTC | . | . | TRBJ2-5 | TRBV6-5
CASSLIRTSGNTDTQYF | TGTGCCAGCAGCTTAATCCGGACTAGCGGGAACACAGATACGCAGTATTTT | TRBD2 | . | TRBJ2-3 | TRBV7-9
CASSLALAPNTDTQYF | TGCGCCAGCAGCTTGGCTTTAGCCCCCAACACAGATACGCAGTATTTT | . | . | TRBJ2-3 | TRBV5-1
CASRGQGAGFTEAFF | TGCGCCAGCCGGGGACAGGGGGCAGGTTTCACTGAAGCTTTCTTT | TRBD1 | . | TRBJ1-1 | TRBV5-1
CASSPGPGSGYTF | TGTGCCAGCAGCCCGGGGCCCGGATCTGGCTACACCTTC | . | . | TRBJ1-2 | TRBV9
CASSPRTEFYEQYF | TGCGCCAGCAGCCCCCGGACCGAGTTTTACGAGCAGTACTTC | . | . | TRBJ2-7 | TRBV5-1
CASSVAGADEKLFF | TGTGCCAGCAGCGTAGCCGGGGCTGATGAAAAACTGTTTTTT | . | . | TRBJ1-4 | TRBV9
CASSLEARRSSYEQYF | TGCGCCAGCAGCTTGGAGGCCAGGAGGAGCTCCTACGAGCAGTACTTC | . | . | TRBJ2-7 | TRBV5-1
CAWSVNRGPYGYTF | TGTGCCTGGAGCGTTAACAGGGGGCCGTATGGCTACACCTTC | TRBD1 | . | TRBJ1-2 | TRBV30
CASLQGPGNTIYF | TGTGCCAGCCTCCAGGGGCCTGGAAACACCATATATTTT | . | . | TRBJ1-3 | TRBV7-2
CASSRMAGVRYEQYF | TGTGCCAGCAGCCGGATGGCGGGAGTGCGCTACGAGCAGTACTTC | TRBD2 | once | TRBJ2-7 | TRBV5-6
CASSDTGRTSSYEQYF | TGTGCCAGCAGTGATACTGGACGGACGAGCTCCTACGAGCAGTACTTC | . | . | TRBJ2-7 | TRBV25-1
CASSLAGGSGNTIYF | TGTGCCAGCAGCTTAGCGGGGGGGTCTGGAAACACCATATATTTT | . | . | TRBJ1-3 | TRBV7-2
CSVEVGMNTEAFF | TGCAGCGTTGAAGTAGGGATGAACACTGAAGCTTTCTTT | . | few | TRBJ1-1 | TRBV29-1
CALRTENTGELFF | TGCGCCTTAAGGACAGAGAACACCGGGGAGCTGTTTTTT | . | . | TRBJ2-2 | TRBV23-1
CASILAGGPWDEQFF | TGTGCCAGTATCTTAGCGGGAGGGCCCTGGGATGAGCAGTTCTTC | TRBD2 | . | TRBJ2-1 | TRBV19
CASSLEGGGVSHEQFF | TGTGCCAGCAGCTTAGAGGGAGGAGGAGTATCCCATGAGCAGTTCTTC | . | once | TRBJ2-1 | TRBV7-7
CASSPSDRAIGGYGYTF | TGTGCCAGCAGTCCGTCCGACAGGGCGATCGGAGGCTATGGCTACACCTTC | TRBD1 | . | TRBJ1-2 | TRBV27
CASSLAWTGSGNTIYF | TGTGCCAGCAGTTTGGCCTGGACGGGATCTGGAAACACCATATATTTT | . | . | TRBJ1-3 | TRBV28
CASRGQGQETQYF | TGTGCCAGCAGAGGACAGGGTCAAGAGACCCAGTACTTC | TRBD1 | . | TRBJ2-5 | TRBV5-4
CASSEWGGSLPNIQYF | TGTGCCAGCAGCGAGTGGGGCGGGAGTCTCCCAAACATTCAGTACTTC | TRBD2 | . | TRBJ2-4 | TRBV9
CASGLALTGTGPAYSNQPQHF | TGTGCTAGTGGTTTGGCCTTAACCGGGACAGGGCCCGCTTATAGCAATCAGCCCCAGCATTTT | TRBD1 | . | TRBJ1-5 | TRBV12-5
CASASGRRYEQYF | TGTGCCAGCGCTAGCGGGAGGCGGTACGAGCAGTACTTC | TRBD2 | . | TRBJ2-7 | TRBV28
CATSRGSGRSTEAFF | TGTGCCACCAGCAGAGGGAGCGGCAGAAGCACTGAAGCTTTCTTT | . | . | TRBJ1-1 | TRBV15